The rows below give T cell receptor beta chains drawn from one sample of a study of identical twins. TCRdb used MiXCR to reprocess the 5' RACE reads, holding one entry per CDR3 protein. The sample has around 1.7 million distinct CDR3 sequences; about 30% are singletons. What was sequenced was cord blood. Receptors originate from a newborn girl in good health. CDR3s include the opening cysteine and the closing phenylalanine or tryptophan. The order of the fields is CDR3 protein, CDR3 DNA, V gene, J gene, D gene, clone size. A D gene is named only where the DNA matches it firmly. The size of a clone is reported for some rows only, either as once, few or many, or as a class for expanded clones.

CASSKDGHSNQPQHF	TGTGCCAGTAGCAAGGACGGACATAGCAATCAGCCCCAGCATTTT	TRBV19	TRBJ1-5	-	-
CASSPQTSGEADTQYF	TGTGCCAGCAGCCCCCAGACTAGCGGGGAGGCAGATACGCAGTATTTT	TRBV7-4	TRBJ2-3	TRBD2	few
CASSQTPTGATPADTQYF	TGCGCCAGCAGCCAAACCCCCACGGGGGCGACACCCGCAGATACGCAGTATTTT	TRBV4-1	TRBJ2-3	-	-
CASSGRLAGDTQYF	TGTGCCAGCAGCGGTCGACTAGCGGGCGATACGCAGTATTTT	TRBV9	TRBJ2-3	TRBD2	-
CASSPQTTGLGNTEAFF	TGTGCCAGCTCACCCCAGACGACAGGCCTGGGGAACACTGAAGCTTTCTTT	TRBV18	TRBJ1-1	-	-
CASSLISGGALDERFF	TGCGCCAGCAGCTTAATTAGCGGGGGGGCCCTAGATGAGCGGTTCTTC	TRBV5-1	TRBJ2-1	TRBD2	-
CASSLAAGAEKLFF	TGCGCCAGCAGCTTGGCCGCAGGGGCGGAAAAACTGTTTTTT	TRBV5-1	TRBJ1-4	-	few
CSASKSVSYNEQFF	TGCAGTGCTAGTAAAAGCGTGTCCTACAATGAGCAGTTCTTC	TRBV20-1	TRBJ2-1	-	once
CASSYSRTGPQHF	TGTGCCAGCAGTTACTCAAGGACCGGGCCCCAGCATTTT	TRBV6-5	TRBJ1-5	-	-
CASSLAGDSAYNEQFF	TGTGCCAGCAGCTTAGCGGGGGACTCGGCCTACAATGAGCAGTTCTTC	TRBV7-9	TRBJ2-1	-	-
CASSLQRVLTDTQYF	TGTGCCAGCAGTTTACAGCGAGTCCTCACAGATACGCAGTATTTT	TRBV12-3/TRBV12-4	TRBJ2-3	-	-
CASSDSASGGTGELFF	TGTGCCAGCAGTGACTCGGCTAGCGGTGGCACCGGGGAGCTGTTTTTT	TRBV6-4	TRBJ2-2	TRBD2	few
CASRKTGGQDTQYF	TGTGCCAGCAGGAAGACAGGGGGCCAGGATACGCAGTATTTT	TRBV2	TRBJ2-3	TRBD1	-
CSARDRTGNRYEQYF	TGCAGTGCTAGAGATAGGACAGGAAACCGTTACGAGCAGTACTTC	TRBV20-1	TRBJ2-7	TRBD1	-
CASSLNRGGANVLTF	TGTGCCAGCAGTTTAAACAGGGGAGGGGCCAACGTCCTGACTTTC	TRBV12-3/TRBV12-4	TRBJ2-6	TRBD1	-
CASRILDRGSYGYTF	TGTGCCAGCAGGATTCTAGACAGGGGCAGCTATGGCTACACCTTC	TRBV2	TRBJ1-2	TRBD1	few
CASSQTSGRLDTQYF	TGTGCCAGCAGTCAAACTAGCGGGAGGTTGGATACGCAGTATTTT	TRBV27	TRBJ2-3	TRBD2	-
CASSLDTGSSNQPQHF	TGTGCCAGCAGCTTAGACACGGGGTCTAGCAATCAGCCCCAGCATTTT	TRBV7-9	TRBJ1-5	-	few
CASSSGGSRRNEQFF	TGTGCCAGCAGTTCTGGCGGGAGCAGGCGAAATGAGCAGTTCTTC	TRBV28	TRBJ2-1	TRBD2	-
CASSLELAGGNEQYF	TGTGCCAGCAGCTTAGAATTAGCGGGGGGTAACGAGCAGTACTTC	TRBV7-2	TRBJ2-7	TRBD2	few
CAINGRGWADTQYF	TGTGCCATCAACGGTAGAGGGTGGGCAGATACGCAGTATTTT	TRBV10-3	TRBJ2-3	-	few
CASSMPRSGNTIYF	TGTGCCAGCAGTATGCCAAGGTCTGGAAACACCATATATTTT	TRBV12-3/TRBV12-4	TRBJ1-3	-	-
CSARANEQYF	TGCAGTGCTAGGGCAAACGAGCAGTACTTC	TRBV20-1	TRBJ2-7	-	many
CASSLARDSYTF	TGTGCCAGCAGCCTCGCCAGGGATTCTTACACCTTC	TRBV3-1	TRBJ1-2	-	few
CSARDVASGGVSTDTQYF	TGCAGTGCTAGAGATGTAGCTAGCGGGGGGGTGAGCACAGATACGCAGTATTTT	TRBV20-1	TRBJ2-3	TRBD2	-
CSARGWGKRGTEAFF	TGCAGTGCTAGGGGCTGGGGAAAAAGAGGCACTGAAGCTTTCTTT	TRBV20-1	TRBJ1-1	-	-
CASSSRGPGLAGGYHNEQFF	TGTGCCAGCAGCTCCAGGGGGCCCGGACTAGCGGGAGGGTACCACAATGAGCAGTTCTTC	TRBV11-2	TRBJ2-1	TRBD2	-
CASSTGLTSTDTQYF	TGTGCCAGCAGTACGGGACTGACGTCCACAGATACGCAGTATTTT	TRBV6-6	TRBJ2-3	-	few
CASSSRGRHHTEAFF	TGTGCCAGCAGTTCAAGGGGGCGTCATCACACTGAAGCTTTCTTT	TRBV12-3/TRBV12-4	TRBJ1-1	TRBD1	-
CASSELAAPGTQYF	TGTGCCAGCAGCGAACTAGCGGCTCCGGGTACGCAGTATTTT	TRBV11-2	TRBJ2-3	TRBD2	few
CSARDLVTGSSTDTQYF	TGCAGTGCTAGAGACCTAGTGACGGGGAGTAGCACAGATACGCAGTATTTT	TRBV20-1	TRBJ2-3	-	few
CASSLSRGREAFF	TGTGCCAGCAGTTTATCGAGGGGGCGCGAAGCTTTCTTT	TRBV27	TRBJ1-1	TRBD1	many
CASSYSGWEGRFPANEQYF	TGTGCCAGCAGTTACTCGGGGTGGGAGGGCCGATTTCCAGCGAACGAGCAGTACTTC	TRBV6-5	TRBJ2-7	TRBD2	once